Shown below are 31 T cell receptor beta chains from a single sample sequenced in a study of beta chain features in type 1 diabetes. Study-wide results and limits: Shorter TCRB CDR3s, moderately but significantly so, marked every one of the four CD4+ subsets in Type 1 diabetes patients.

Which antigens these TCRs recognize remains unknown. The investigators reverse transcribed all of the isolated RNA, so they sequenced expressed TCRB transcripts. The method was immunoSEQ multiplex PCR; TCRdb's version includes in-frame clones alone and lacks a portion of them. This sample carries around 690,000 clones, about an eighth of them seen once, and the ten largest clones take around 0.12%. Material for sequencing was naive CD4+ T cells from blood. The receptors come from a man under 40 with type 1 diabetes.

This clone was observed a few times. The chain joins TRBV29-1 to TRBJ2-5; 12 bases map to TRBD2. This CDR3 region has 15 residues. Germline V lookup: CDR1 SQVTM, CDR2 ANQGSEA. The V and J ends lost 4 bases and 3 bases, in that order; junction bases with no gene match: 6. CDR3 nucleotide sequence: TGCAGCGTTGCCCGGACTAGCGGGGCGGAAGAGACCCAGTACTTC. Protein sequence: CSVARTSGAEETQYF.

This clone was found a few times. The CDR3, as DNA: TGTGCCAGTCGTAACAACGTAAACACTGAAGCTTTCTTT. Encoded protein: CASRNNVNTEAFF. This chain links TRBV19 with TRBJ1-1; D not certain. Looked up from germline, CDR1 is LNHDA and CDR2 is SQIVND (reference sequence). The V end was cut by 8 bases, the J end by 2 bases, with 12 bases between. The CDR3 totals 13 residues.

This chain uses TRBV9 with TRBJ2-3; D is undetermined. Trimming removed 2 bases at V and 5 bases at J, with 3 bases between. The CDR3 totals 11 residues. Germline V gives CDR1 SGDLS, CDR2 YYNGEE. In DNA, the CDR3 is TGTGCCAGCAGCGTGAAAGATACGCAGTATTTT. This encodes CASSVKDTQYF. The full variable domain, rest sourced from reference TRBV9 and TRBJ2-3, is DSGVTQTPKHLITATGQRVTLRCSPRSGDLSVYWYQQSLDQGLQFLIQYYNGEERAKGNILERFSAQQFPDLHSELNLSSLELGDSALYFCASSVKDTQYFGPGTRLTVL.

This chain uses TRBV29-1 with TRBJ2-2, with TRBD1 matching over 7 bases. V shed 2 bases and J 0 bases; nucleotides not matched to a gene: 9. The CDR3 contains 17 residues. From germline, CDR1 is SQVTM and CDR2 ANQGSEA. The CDR3, as DNA: TGCAGCGTTGAAAGGGGACAGCCCTTTGCGAACACCGGGGAGCTGTTTTTT. Translation: CSVERGQPFANTGELFF.

This clone showed up just a few times. The chain combines TRBV6-6 with TRBJ2-5, with TRBD2 matching over 10 bases. The ends lost 2 bases at V and 4 bases at J; junction bases unmatched: 4. CDR1 and CDR2 (germline): MNHNY, SVGAGI (reference sequence). There are 15 residues in the CDR3. CDR3 sequence: CASSYHSGGAETQYF. The CDR3, as DNA: TGTGCCAGCAGTTACCACAGCGGGGGGGCAGAGACCCAGTACTTC.

This clone has just a few counts. The chain's CDR3 is CASSQGQDYEQYF. The CDR3 coding sequence is TGCGCCAGCAGCCAGGGACAGGACTACGAGCAGTACTTC. The J gene is TRBJ2-7, the V gene TRBV4-3; 8 bases fit TRBD1. This CDR3 is 13 amino acids long. V lost 3 bases, J lost 3 bases, and 1 base stayed unmatched. The germline gives CDR1 LGHNA, CDR2 YSLEER.

This clone was counted only a few times. The rearrangement links TRBV28 to TRBJ2-7; perhaps TRBD1 as D (6 bases). V lost 7 bases and J 0 bases, leaving 19 bases between the germline ends. This CDR3 is built from 16 residues. The germline CDR1 and CDR2 sequences are MDHEN and SYDVKM. The CDR3: CASTTAGTLSSYEQYF. The CDR3 DNA reads TGTGCCAGCACCACCGCCGGGACATTAAGCTCCTACGAGCAGTACTTC.

The chain combines TRBV7-2 with TRBJ1-5; possible D gene TRBD1, 5 bases. Between the trimmed V and J ends, which lost 2 bases and 6 bases, there was a span of 14 bases. From germline, CDR1 is SGHTA and CDR2 FQGNSA. CDR3 size: 15 residues. The CDR3 DNA follows: TGTGCCAGCAGCTTAATGGCAGGGAGTACTCAGCCCCAGCATTTT. Its protein is CASSLMAGSTQPQHF.

The rearrangement joins TRBV2 to TRBJ2-6; D unclear. V dropped 6 bases and J dropped 3 bases, with 3 bases sitting between them. Germline values: CDR1 SNHLY, CDR2 FYNNEI. This CDR3 region has 12 residues. In DNA form, the CDR3 reads TGTGCCAGCAGCAATGGGGCCAACGTCCTGACTTTC. The encoded protein is CASSNGANVLTF.

In this sample, this clone turned up a few times. The chain employs TRBV11-2 and TRBJ2-7; D may be TRBD2 (6 bases). V was clipped by 5 bases and J by 4 bases, with 15 bases between them. The CDR3 loop spans 14 amino acids. Germline CDR1 reads SGHAT; CDR2 reads FQNNGV. The CDR3 loop reads CASSNVRREYEQYF. The CDR3 nucleotides are TGTGCCAGCAGCAACGTACGGAGGGAATACGAGCAGTACTTC.

This clone appeared a few times. This rearrangement joins TRBV25-1 to TRBJ1-2; 8 bases match TRBD1. Trimming cost V 3 bases and J 2 bases; bases outside gene matches: 8. This CDR3 contains 16 residues. Germline CDR1 is MGHDK and CDR2 is SYGVNS. CDR3 coding DNA: TGTGCCAGCAGTGATCCCAGGACAGGGACAAACTATGGCTACACCTTC. Translated: CASSDPRTGTNYGYTF.

This clone was detected only a few times. Mismatch with germline at one junction end may stem from a read error. The V gene is TRBV7-7, the J gene TRBJ2-5; possibly TRBD2 for D (7 bases). CDR3 size: 15 residues. Germline CDR1 and CDR2: SSHAT and FNYEAQ (reference sequence). The CDR3, as DNA: TGTGCTAGCAGCTTAGTTAGGGGGGGCTCGGCACCCCAGTACTTC. This codes for CASSLVRGGSAPQYF.

J is TRBJ2-3 and V is TRBV7-2; 7 bases line up with TRBD1. The CDR3 covers 18 residues. V lost 4 bases to trimming and J lost 1 base; unmatched junction nucleotides: 14. The V gene's germline CDR1 is SGHTA and CDR2 FQGNSA. Here the CDR3 DNA reads TGTGCCAGCAGCTCCAGTCAAAGGGGGCCTGGGGGCACAGATACGCAGTATTTT. The encoded protein is CASSSSQRGPGGTDTQYF.

The V call is TRBV7-9, the J call TRBJ2-5; 7 bases map to TRBD1. V shed 4 bases and J 3 bases; nucleotides not matched to a gene: 11. The CDR3 totals 16 residues. Germline V gives CDR1 SEHNR, CDR2 FQNEAQ (reference sequence). This CDR3 is CASSSTPGTVKETQYF. CDR3 nucleotide sequence: TGTGCCAGCAGCTCTACCCCCGGGACAGTCAAAGAGACCCAGTACTTC.

This clone appeared a few times. The J gene is TRBJ1-5, the V gene TRBV18, with D possibly TRBD1 on 5 matching bases. Germline V CDR1 and CDR2: KGHSH, LQKENI. The CDR3 has 15 residues. Trimming took off 0 bases at V and 5 bases at J, with 11 bases between the two ends. The CDR3 sequence: CASSPPAGQDQPQHF. In nucleotides, the CDR3 is TGTGCCAGCTCACCACCGGCAGGGCAGGATCAGCCCCAGCATTTT.

J is TRBJ2-1 and V is TRBV6-5; D gene unclear. Looked up from germline, CDR1 is MNHEY and CDR2 is SVGAGI. The CDR3 totals 12 residues. Trimming shortened V by 6 bases and J by 4 bases, and 7 bases separated the two germline ends. The CDR3 DNA follows: TGTGCCAGCAGGGTCTCTTACAATGAGCAGTTCTTC. The encoded protein is CASRVSYNEQFF.

This clone showed up just a few times. The chain couples TRBV7-2 to TRBJ2-3, with a weak D call TRBD1 (6 bases). V lost 3 bases and J 4 bases, leaving 11 bases between the germline ends. There are 14 residues in the CDR3. In germline, CDR1 is SGHTA, CDR2 FQGNSA. The CDR3 region has the DNA TGTGCCAGCAGCTTTCTGCAGGGGTCAGATACGCAGTATTTT. Protein sequence: CASSFLQGSDTQYF.

The chain employs TRBV11-3 and TRBJ2-1; 13 bases agree with TRBD2. The V segment lost 4 bases and the J segment 5 bases; nucleotides outside the gene matches: 5. This CDR3 has 16 residues. Germline CDR1 is SGHNT and CDR2 is YENEEA. CDR3 sequence: CASSSGLAGSHNEQFF. CDR3 DNA: TGTGCCAGCAGCTCGGGACTAGCGGGGTCCCACAATGAGCAGTTCTTC.

The chain recombines TRBV6-5 with TRBJ2-2, with D perhaps matching TRBD1 (7 bases). Germline-derived CDR1 and CDR2 are MNHEY and SVGAGI. This CDR3 is 15 amino acids long. Trimming removed 2 bases at V and 5 bases at J, with 12 bases between. CDR3 coding DNA: TGTGCCAGCAGTTACCGACAGGGAGGAACCGGGGAGCTGTTTTTT. Translating gives CASSYRQGGTGELFF.

This clone was observed a handful of times. The same CDR3 is also encoded by other DNA sequences in this sample. The chain uses TRBV20-1 and TRBJ1-4; D not resolved. V was pared by 5 bases and J by 8 bases, with 9 bases between. This CDR3 is 11 amino acids long. Germline CDR1 and CDR2: DFQATT and SNEGSKA (reference sequence). The CDR3 is CSARGEEKLFF. The CDR3, as DNA: TGCAGTGCTCGTGGGGAGGAAAAACTGTTTTTT.

This sequence joins TRBV9 and TRBJ2-3; no clear D. The length of the CDR3 is 16 residues. Germline V gene lookup returns CDR1 SGDLS and CDR2 YYNGEE. Trimming stripped 0 bases from V and 2 bases from J, with 13 bases between. The CDR3 region has the DNA TGTGCCAGCAGCGTAGGGCTGGGCCTGCTCACAGATACGCAGTATTTT. This sequence encodes CASSVGLGLLTDTQYF.

The sample holds a few counts of this clone. The genes are TRBV6-5 and TRBJ2-7; 8 nucleotides align to TRBD1. CDR3 length equals 14 residues. Germline CDR1 reads MNHEY; CDR2 reads SVGAGI. V lost 5 bases, J lost 1 base, and 4 bases stayed unmatched. The CDR3 sequence is CASSPYRGSYEQYF. DNA for the CDR3: TGTGCCAGCAGTCCCTACAGGGGGTCCTACGAGCAGTACTTC.

This clone appeared a few times. The J gene is TRBJ2-1, the V gene TRBV18, with 9 bases identical to TRBD1. The ends lost 3 bases at V and 9 bases at J; junction bases unmatched: 6. The CDR3 has 14 residues. CDR1 and CDR2 (germline): KGHSH, LQKENI. CDR3 in amino acids: CASSPGTGYAEQFF. For the CDR3, the DNA is TGTGCCAGCTCACCTGGGACAGGGTACGCTGAGCAGTTCTTC.

Turning to this clone: Other DNA sequences in this specimen translate into the identical CDR3. The chain has TRBV5-4 and TRBJ2-1; possibly TRBD1 or TRBD2 for D (6 bases each). Germline V gives CDR1 SGHNT, CDR2 YYREEE (reference sequence). CDR3 length: 16 residues. V lost 0 bases and J 0 bases, leaving 10 bases between the germline ends. CDR3 DNA sequence: TGTGCCAGCAGCTTGGCCGGGGGCAGCTCCTACAATGAGCAGTTCTTC. Translating gives CASSLAGGSSYNEQFF.

V gene TRBV18 combines with J gene TRBJ2-6, with 9 bases that match TRBD1. The CDR3 has 19 amino acids. The germline gives CDR1 KGHSH, CDR2 LQKENI. The V segment lost 5 bases and the J segment 2 bases; nucleotides outside the gene matches: 13. This chain's CDR3 is CASSSGLTGTGTGANVLTF. The CDR3, as DNA: TGTGCCAGCTCATCGGGGTTAACCGGGACAGGGACTGGGGCCAACGTCCTGACTTTC.

This clone was observed a handful of times. CDR3 sequence (DNA): TGTGCCAGCAGCTTCCGACCCACAGATACGCAGTATTTT. As protein: CASSFRPTDTQYF. The rearrangement uses TRBV11-2 and TRBJ2-3; D is unclear. V was cut by 3 bases and J by 2 bases, with 6 bases left in between. This CDR3 region has 13 residues. The germline CDR1 and CDR2 sequences are SGHAT and FQNNGV. The full variable domain, in which reference TRBV11-2 and TRBJ2-3 provide the parts outside the CDR3, is EAGVAQSPRYKIIEKRQSVAFWCNPISGHATLYWYQQILGQGPKLLIQFQNNGVVDDSQLPKDRFSAERLKGVDSTLKIQPAKLEDSAVYLCASSFRPTDTQYFGPGTRLTVL.

This clone was detected only a few times. J is TRBJ1-5 and V is TRBV5-8; D gene unclear. Germline loops: CDR1 SGHTS, CDR2 YDEGEE. Trimming removed 0 bases at V and 9 bases at J, with 7 bases between. The CDR3 runs 12 residues. CDR3 residues: CASSLASGPQHF. The CDR3 nucleotides read TGTGCCAGCAGCTTGGCTAGCGGGCCCCAGCATTTT.

This chain uses TRBV6-5 with TRBJ1-1; no firm D call. V was cut by 5 bases and J by 8 bases, with 15 bases left in between. The CDR3 length is 13 residues. The germline V gene encodes CDR1 MNHEY and CDR2 SVGAGI. Here the CDR3 reads CASSPRLIGEAFF. CDR3 nucleotide sequence: TGTGCCAGCAGTCCGAGACTGATAGGGGAAGCTTTCTTT.

The CDR3 DNA reads TGTGCCAGCTTAAGGCCGGGACAGGGTGATACGCAGTATTTT. This encodes CASLRPGQGDTQYF. V usage is TRBV6-1 and J usage is TRBJ2-3; 9 bases are shared with TRBD1. Germline trimming cut 8 bases from V and 6 bases from J; bases unmatched to any gene: 9. Looked up from germline, CDR1 is MNHNS and CDR2 is SASEGT. The CDR3 is 14 amino acids.

The V and J genes are TRBV4-3 and TRBJ1-4; the D gene is possibly TRBD1 (5 bases). CDR1 and CDR2 (germline): LGHNA, YSLEER. Trimming left V 1 base short and J 1 base short, with 7 bases between. CDR3 size: 15 residues. The CDR3 region has the DNA TGCGCCAGCAGCCAAGGGACAATAACTAATGAAAAACTGTTTTTT. Translated: CASSQGTITNEKLFF.

The gene calls are TRBV19 and TRBJ1-6; TRBD1 matches 9 bases. This CDR3 contains 13 residues. Germline loops: CDR1 LNHDA, CDR2 SQIVND (reference sequence). Trimming removed 6 bases from V and 8 bases from J; junction bases left unmatched: 2. CDR3 in amino acids: CASRGDRDSPLHF. CDR3 nucleotide sequence: TGTGCCAGTAGGGGGGACAGGGATTCACCCCTCCACTTT.